Shown below are 11 T cell receptor beta chains from a single sample sequenced in a study of beta chain features in type 1 diabetes (dated by TCRdb to the late 2010s). Library creation used the immunoSEQ multiplex PCR assay. All of the isolated RNA was reverse transcribed with the High Capacity cDNA Reverse Transcription Kit, so expressed TCRB transcripts were sequenced. TCRdb obtained this table from immuneACCESS and retained in-frame rearrangements with V and J assigned. These tables miss some clones; where compared with another copy, unresolved V genes account for less than half of the shortfall, and the remainder is unexplained. Recorded for this sample are roughly 400,000 clones; less than 15% of them occurred a single time. Approximately 0.02% of the sample is held by the ten biggest clonotypes. The sequenced material came from naive CD4+ T cells from blood. The sample's cell subset or site label, in plain terms: true naive CD4+ T cells. Source of these receptors: a woman aged 18-30 years in good health.

The chain joins TRBV7-9 to TRBJ2-7; 7 nucleotides agree with TRBD1. The germline V gene has CDR1 SEHNR and CDR2 FQNEAQ (reference sequence). V lost 5 bases to trimming and J lost 6 bases; unmatched junction nucleotides: 10. The CDR3 runs 14 residues. CDR3 coding DNA: TGTGCCAGCAGCCCTGGGACAGTACTTCTCGAGCAGTACTTC. This translates into CASSPGTVLLEQYF.

This clone was seen a few times. CDR3 amino acids: CASSGWGTGGTYNEQFF. The CDR3 DNA is TGTGCCAGCAGCGGGTGGGGGACAGGAGGTACCTACAATGAGCAGTTCTTC. The chain combines TRBV5-6 with TRBJ2-1; TRBD1 matches 8 bases. With 4 bases clipped from V and 2 bases from J, the junction kept 11 bases outside the gene matches. This CDR3 is 17 amino acids long. Germline lookup yields CDR1 SGHDT and CDR2 YYEEEE.

This clone was found a few times. For the CDR3, the DNA is TGCGCCAGCAGCTTACGCGGGGAAGGTGCTGAAGCTTTCTTT. This gives the protein CASSLRGEGAEAFF. The chain employs TRBV5-1 and TRBJ1-1; D unclear. The CDR3 extends over 14 amino acids. Germline-derived CDR1 and CDR2 are SGHRS and YFSETQ. The V end lost 2 bases, the J end lost 6 bases, and 14 bases lay between the germline ends.

Comments on this clone: The sample has other DNA sequences that encode this CDR3 too. The chain uses TRBV28 and TRBJ2-3; unclear D gene. The ends were cut back, 0 bases at V and 0 bases at J, with 4 bases in the middle. The CDR3 runs to 14 residues. Germline CDR1 reads MDHEN; CDR2 reads SYDVKM. The CDR3 region is CASSLWTSTDTQYF. The CDR3 DNA sequence: TGTGCCAGCAGTTTATGGACTAGCACAGATACGCAGTATTTT.

The chain carries TRBV25-1 and TRBJ2-5; TRBD2 agrees at 8 bases. V lost 6 bases to trimming and J lost 5 bases; unmatched junction nucleotides: 8. CDR3 size: 14 residues. Germline CDR1 is MGHDK and CDR2 is SYGVNS. The CDR3 DNA reads TGTGCCAGCAGCGCGGTAGCGGGGACGGAGACCCAGTACTTC. This translates into CASSAVAGTETQYF. The full variable domain, rest sourced from reference TRBV25-1 and TRBJ2-5, is EADIYQTPRYLVIGTGKKITLECSQTMGHDKMYWYQQDPGMELHLIHYSYGVNSTEKGDLSSESTVSRIRTEHFPLTLESARPSHTSQYLCASSAVAGTETQYFGPGTRLLVL.

This clone was picked up a small number of times. This rearrangement joins TRBV5-6 to TRBJ2-3; D gene unclear. Trimming pared 0 bases from V and 2 bases from J, leaving 7 bases between. This CDR3 is 14 amino acids long. Germline V gives CDR1 SGHDT, CDR2 YYEEEE. The CDR3 nucleotides read TGTGCCAGCAGCTTGGCAGTCCACACAGATACGCAGTATTTT. The encoded protein is CASSLAVHTDTQYF.

In this sample, this clone turned up a few times. The V call is TRBV7-6, the J call TRBJ2-1; TRBD1 matches at 12 bases. CDR1 and CDR2 from the germline V gene are SGHVS and FNYEAQ. Unmatched junction bases numbered 17, after V lost 5 bases and J lost 9 bases. CDR3 length: 18 amino acids. The CDR3 loop reads CASSPRSPGTGGMAEQFF. CDR3 DNA: TGTGCCAGCAGCCCCCGCTCTCCCGGGACAGGGGGCATGGCTGAGCAGTTCTTC.

A few counts support this clone. The rearrangement links TRBV7-3 to TRBJ2-1; 8 bases are shared with TRBD1. The CDR3 loop spans 12 amino acids. V trimming: 5 bases; J trimming: 16 bases; junction bases outside the gene matches: 10. In germline, CDR1 is SGHTA, CDR2 FQGTGA. The CDR3 loop is CASSKPGGPAFF. The CDR3 nucleotides are TGTGCCAGCAGCAAACCAGGGGGCCCGGCCTTCTTC.

This clone was observed a few times. V is TRBV30 and J is TRBJ1-5; maybe TRBD1 (5 bases). Germline V CDR1 and CDR2: GTSNPN, SVGIG (reference sequence). The CDR3 is 11 amino acids. V was shortened by 5 bases and J by 12 bases, with 14 bases between the two germline ends. The CDR3 loop reads CAWSLGGRQHF. The CDR3 DNA reads TGTGCCTGGTCTCTGGGGGGTCGCCAGCATTTT.

This clone was seen only a few times. The chain joins TRBV14 to TRBJ1-2; D gene ambiguous. The CDR3 has 14 amino acids. Germline V CDR1 and CDR2: SGHDN, FVKESK. The V gene lost 1 base and the J gene lost 1 base, with 7 bases spanning the gap. This CDR3 reads CASSQVADNYGYTF. The CDR3 nucleotides read TGTGCCAGCAGCCAAGTAGCAGATAACTATGGCTACACCTTC.

This clone was observed a few times. The chain couples TRBV7-6 to TRBJ1-5, with TRBD1 matching 8 bases. The CDR3 is 15 residues long. Germline loops: CDR1 SGHVS, CDR2 FNYEAQ. V was clipped by 5 bases and J by 3 bases; unmatched bases: 6. The CDR3 loop is CASSLGTGLNQPQHF. In DNA, the CDR3 is TGTGCCAGCAGCCTCGGGACAGGCCTCAATCAGCCCCAGCATTTT.